What follows are 8 T cell receptor beta chains derived from one specimen sequenced in a study of T cell responses to AZD1222 COVID-19 vaccine (dated by TCRdb to the early 2020s). Taken with the paper, the label for time point translates to: baseline before first vaccination. Receptor amplification or capture employed the immunoSEQ multiplex PCR assay. TCRdb took over this immuneACCESS table, retaining in-frame rearrangements with V and J assigned. Such tables are incomplete; in checked studies, under half of the missing clones stem from an unresolved V gene, and the remainder is unexplained. The sample includes under 150,000 clones, with approximately 94% observed a single time. Together, the top ten hold roughly 2% of the sample. Sequenced here: peripheral blood, sampled on day 0 of AZD1222 vaccination. The receptors originated from an adult in good health.

This chain uses TRBV18 with TRBJ2-5; TRBD1 matches 10 bases. The germline gives CDR1 KGHSH, CDR2 LQKENI. The CDR3 length is 15 residues. Trimming removed 5 bases from V and 5 bases from J; junction bases left unmatched: 8. The CDR3 is CASSSGQGVTETQYF. Written as DNA, the CDR3 is TGTGCCAGCTCATCAGGACAGGGGGTAACGGAGACCCAGTACTTC.

V and J are TRBV4-2 and TRBJ1-1; D not certain. V lost 1 base to trimming and J lost 8 bases, with 20 bases between them. Germline V gives CDR1 LGHNA, CDR2 YNFKEQ. The CDR3 contains 16 residues. CDR3 in amino acids: CASSQGPNPRASEAFF. CDR3 DNA: TGTGCCAGCAGCCAAGGTCCTAATCCACGAGCGTCAGAAGCTTTCTTT.

The gene calls are TRBV5-4 and TRBJ1-6; no clear D. V dropped 3 bases and J dropped 7 bases, with 8 bases sitting between them. CDR1 and CDR2 (germline): SGHNT, YYREEE (reference sequence). The CDR3 runs to 13 residues. The CDR3 DNA reads TGTGCCAGCAGCTCGACGGAAAATTCACCCCTCCACTTT. This encodes CASSSTENSPLHF.

This clone has just one count. The chain employs TRBV6-5 and TRBJ1-1; D is possibly TRBD1 (6 bases). This CDR3 is built from 14 residues. Trimming removed 10 bases from V and 1 base from J, with 16 bases in between. Per germline, CDR1 MNHEY and CDR2 SVGAGI. Here the CDR3 DNA reads TGTGCCACCTACAGGGTTCTGTCGAACACTGAAGCTTTCTTT. This encodes CATYRVLSNTEAFF.

The chain joins TRBV27 to TRBJ2-1; tentative D call: TRBD2 (6 bases). The CDR3 sequence is 12 residues long. Germline values: CDR1 MNHEY, CDR2 SMNVEV (reference sequence). V shed 6 bases and J shed 8 bases, with 11 bases lying between them. The CDR3: CASRGGPHEQFF. CDR3 in DNA: TGTGCCAGCAGGGGAGGTCCGCATGAGCAGTTCTTC.

This chain links TRBV2 with TRBJ1-2; D remains ambiguous. V was shortened by 2 bases and J by 4 bases, with 11 bases between the two germline ends. The germline V gene has CDR1 SNHLY and CDR2 FYNNEI. CDR3 length: 14 residues. The CDR3 sequence is CASSELRDAYGYTF. The CDR3 nucleotides are TGTGCCAGCAGTGAACTCCGGGATGCCTATGGCTACACCTTC. The variable domain in full, with the rest retrieved from reference TRBV2 and TRBJ1-2, is EPEVTQTPSHQVTQMGQEVILRCVPISNHLYFYWYRQILGQKVEFLVSFYNNEISEKSEIFDDQFSVERPDGSNFTLKIRSTKLEDSAMYFCASSELRDAYGYTFGSGTRLTVV.

CDR3 residues: CASSLPGGNEQFF. CDR3 bases: TGTGCCAGCAGCTTACCCGGGGGGAATGAGCAGTTCTTC. The J gene is TRBJ2-1, the V gene TRBV7-9; 7 bases line up with TRBD2. The V gene's germline CDR1 is SEHNR and CDR2 FQNEAQ (reference sequence). This CDR3 is built from 13 residues. V gave up 2 bases and J gave up 7 bases; unmatched junction bases: 2.

This chain joins TRBV18 and TRBJ1-4; perhaps TRBD1 as D (6 bases). The V end was cut by 6 bases, the J end by 3 bases, with 14 bases between. CDR3 length equals 15 residues. Germline CDR1 reads KGHSH; CDR2 reads LQKENI. CDR3 bases: TGTGCCAGCTCGCCAACAGGGTCAGCTAATGAAAAACTGTTTTTT. Translation: CASSPTGSANEKLFF.